The clone carrying this T cell receptor beta chain has ten or more counts. The antigen remains unidentified. From germline, CDR1 is GTSNPN and CDR2 SVGIG (reference sequence). There are 15 residues in the CDR3. A single heparinised blood sample, averaging approximately 116 mL, was obtained per donor. The data were obtained in a study of beta chain features in type 1 diabetes. Study conclusions and caveats: Patients' naive, central memory and regulatory TCRB repertoires appeared more alike than those of healthy donors. All four CD4+ subsets of Type 1 diabetes patients contained TCRB CDR3s that were moderately but significantly shorter.

Expressed TCRB transcripts were sequenced because the isolated RNA had all been reverse transcribed beforehand. The average read count of naive, central memory and regulatory T cell samples was approximately 3.5 million. The protocol was immunoSEQ multiplex PCR, while the TCRdb copy is restricted to in-frame clones and leaves out a portion. The table records around 180,000 clones, roughly 8% of them present only once. This receptor was taken from a man between 18 and 29 years old with type 1 diabetes. The chain employs TRBV30 and TRBJ2-2; 10 bases are shared with TRBD1. The sample taken for sequencing was central memory CD4+ T cells from blood. The CDR3 is CAEGARTGGTGELFF. The DNA for the CDR3 is TGTGCAGAGGGGGCTCGGACAGGGGGCACCGGGGAGCTGTTTTTT.